This TCR beta chain was identified in a study of T cell repertoires in cytomegalovirus infection. On the study more broadly: CMV infection and matching HLA type were both indicated by public TCR beta signatures. Study findings and constraints: Cumulated frequencies of public TCR beta families served to identify carriers of CMV plus the relevant HLA.

Note on this clonotype: Its antigen is still unknown.

Using its own MiXCR run on the reads, TCRdb lists one record per CDR3 protein. The repertoire consists of under 250,000 distinct CDR3 sequences, with approximately 13% occurring once and the leading ten covering approximately 1.6%. J was trimmed by 2 bases and V by 5 bases; bases with no gene match: 15. Germline assignment: CDR1 DFQATT and CDR2 SNEGSKA (reference sequence). The CDR3 loop spans 18 amino acids. The sequence was obtained from a human donor in good health (CMV status not recorded). Some clones in this sample may be carry-over from other donors' samples. Sequencing was carried out using PBMCs. The rearrangement joins TRBV20-1 to TRBJ1-1, with TRBD1 matching over 12 bases. As DNA, the CDR3 is TGCAGTGCTCTTACCGGGACAGGGGGCGGAAGGGGAAACACTGAAGCTTTCTTT. The encoded protein is CSALTGTGGGRGNTEAFF.